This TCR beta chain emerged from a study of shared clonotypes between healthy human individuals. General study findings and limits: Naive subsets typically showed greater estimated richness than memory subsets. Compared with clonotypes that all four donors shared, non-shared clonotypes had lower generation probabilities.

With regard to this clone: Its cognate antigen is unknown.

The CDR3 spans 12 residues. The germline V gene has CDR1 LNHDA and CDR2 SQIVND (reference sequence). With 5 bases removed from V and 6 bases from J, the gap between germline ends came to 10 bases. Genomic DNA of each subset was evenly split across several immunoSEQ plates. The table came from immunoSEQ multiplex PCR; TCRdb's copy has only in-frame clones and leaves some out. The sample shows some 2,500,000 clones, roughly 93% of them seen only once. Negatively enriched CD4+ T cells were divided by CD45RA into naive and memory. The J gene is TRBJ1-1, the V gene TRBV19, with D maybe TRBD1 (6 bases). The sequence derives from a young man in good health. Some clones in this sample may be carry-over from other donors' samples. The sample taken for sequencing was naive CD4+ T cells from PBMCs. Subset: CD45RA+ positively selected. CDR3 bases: TGTGCCAGTAGTGCACAGGGCGCTGAAGCTTTCTTT. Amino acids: CASSAQGAEAFF.